These 28 T cell receptor beta chains were sequenced from one sample in a study of vaccination and CD4 T cells after COVID-19. No antigen is known for these receptors. Treatment described: roughly 11-day PBMC culture with coronavirus spike peptide pools or control peptides (ViraFEST assay). At the Johns Hopkins FTIC core, DNA taken from cultured CD4+ T cells was sequenced by way of the Oncomine TCR Beta short-read assay. TCRdb recomputed calls from the PCR reads with MiXCR, one row per CDR3 protein. The sample includes fewer than 20,000 distinct CDR3 sequences, approximately 68% of them seen just once. Sequencing was carried out using CD4+ T cells from blood, cultured in vitro. The receptors derive from a human donor who had recovered from COVID-19.

The chain combines TRBV19 with TRBJ1-1, with unresolved D. The germline V gene encodes CDR1 LNHDA and CDR2 SQIVND (reference sequence). Trimming took off 1 base at V and 1 base at J, with 10 bases between the two ends. This CDR3 comprises 15 residues. CDR3 sequence reads: CASSIVLRWNTEAFF. In nucleotides, the CDR3 is TGTGCCAGTAGTATAGTCCTCCGGTGGAACACTGAAGCTTTCTTT.

This rearrangement joins TRBV6-1 to TRBJ1-1; maybe TRBD1 (5 bases). CDR1 and CDR2 from the germline V gene are MNHNS and SASEGT. CDR3 length: 13 amino acids. V gave up 1 base and J gave up 10 bases, with 13 bases separating them. As DNA, the CDR3 is TGTGCCAGCAGTGAAGGGGGCGGGTTCCGAGCTTTCTTT. The encoded protein is CASSEGGGFRAFF.

Within the sample, this clonotype is hyperexpanded. DNA for the CDR3: TGTGCCAGAAAAGGGCAGGGGGCGAATCAGCCCCAGCATTTT. This translates into CARKGQGANQPQHF. This chain connects TRBV19 to TRBJ1-5, with TRBD1 matching 8 bases. CDR1 and CDR2 from the germline V gene are LNHDA and SQIVND (reference sequence). The trim removed 9 bases at V and 4 bases at J, leaving 8 bases unmatched. The CDR3 runs 14 residues.

J is TRBJ2-7 and V is TRBV19; D may be TRBD2 (5 bases). The CDR3 is 15 residues long. Looked up from germline, CDR1 is LNHDA and CDR2 is SQIVND (reference sequence). The V end lost 3 bases, the J end lost 4 bases, and 16 bases lay between the germline ends. The CDR3 reads CASSMGSGASYEQYF. CDR3 nucleotides: TGTGCCAGTAGTATGGGGAGCGGCGCGTCGTACGAGCAGTACTTC.

V and J are TRBV20-1 and TRBJ1-3; D unresolved. The V gene lost 3 bases and the J gene lost 0 bases, with 12 bases spanning the gap. The CDR3 runs 15 residues. Germline CDR1 is DFQATT and CDR2 is SNEGSKA (reference sequence). The DNA of the CDR3 is TGCAGTGCTAGGACGAGCGGGGTCTCTGGAAACACCATATATTTT. It codes for CSARTSGVSGNTIYF.

The J gene is TRBJ1-6, the V gene TRBV12-3 or TRBV12-4; 7 nucleotides align to TRBD1. V dropped 5 bases and J dropped 6; count of bases not matched to a gene: 7. The CDR3 covers 15 residues. The CDR3 DNA sequence: TGTGCCAGCAGTCGGCAGACAGGGAGTAATTCACCCCTCCACTTT. This translates into CASSRQTGSNSPLHF.

This clonotype was picked up a small number of times. The chain uses TRBV27 and TRBJ2-3; D is uncertain. Germline CDR1 and CDR2: MNHEY and SMNVEV (reference sequence). Trimming took off 0 bases at V and 6 bases at J, with 7 bases between the two ends. The CDR3 covers 13 residues. The CDR3 nucleotides read TGTGCCAGCAGTTTATCCGGTTTGGATACGCAGTATTTT. Translating gives CASSLSGLDTQYF.

The V call is TRBV24-1, the J call TRBJ1-5, with TRBD1 matching over 9 bases. Germline CDR1 is KGHDR and CDR2 is SFDVKD. This CDR3 has 15 residues. V lost 5 bases and J lost 6; bases outside the gene matches: 7. This CDR3 reads CATSAPGTGSQPQHF. The CDR3 nucleotides read TGTGCCACCAGTGCACCCGGGACAGGGAGTCAGCCCCAGCATTTT.

CDR3 DNA sequence: TGTGCCACCACTCGGCTGGGGGTCGCTGGCTACACCTTC. It is translated as CATTRLGVAGYTF. V is TRBV15 and J is TRBJ1-2; D is perhaps TRBD1 (5 bases). Per germline, CDR1 LNHNV and CDR2 YYDKDF (reference sequence). The V end lost 7 bases, the J end lost 7 bases, and 16 bases lay between the germline ends. The CDR3 consists of 13 residues.

This chain uses TRBV6-1 with TRBJ1-2; 9 positions match TRBD1. The germline V gene encodes CDR1 MNHNS and CDR2 SASEGT. V shed 8 bases and J 6 bases; nucleotides not matched to a gene: 1. The CDR3 is 11 residues long. CDR3 coding DNA: TGTGCCAGCGGACAGGGGAATGGCTACACCTTC. This codes for CASGQGNGYTF.

This clonotype was recorded once. V is TRBV28 and J is TRBJ2-2; D unclear. Trimming removed 8 bases from V and 4 bases from J, with 11 bases in between. The CDR3 is 13 residues long. Per germline, CDR1 MDHEN and CDR2 SYDVKM. The CDR3 sequence is CASGPRTTGELFF. The DNA for the CDR3 is TGTGCCAGCGGCCCAAGGACCACCGGGGAGCTGTTTTTT.

The chain links TRBV7-9 to TRBJ1-6, with D tentatively TRBD1 (6 bases). Germline V gene sequence: CDR1 SEHNR, CDR2 FQNEAQ (reference sequence). The CDR3 sequence is 14 residues long. Trimming stripped 1 base from V and 6 bases from J, with 7 bases between. CDR3 nucleotides: TGTGCCAGCAGCTTAGGGACAGTTAATTCACCCCTCCACTTT. As protein: CASSLGTVNSPLHF.

The chain couples TRBV19 to TRBJ1-5; D call uncertain. V was clipped by 5 bases and J by 7 bases, with 9 bases between them. CDR1 and CDR2 (germline): LNHDA, SQIVND (reference sequence). CDR3 length: 12 amino acids. The CDR3 loop reads CASSRTGQPQHF. The CDR3 nucleotides are TGTGCCAGTAGTCGGACCGGGCAGCCCCAGCATTTT.

This clonotype was picked up a small number of times. V gene TRBV27 combines with J gene TRBJ2-5, with D uncertain. Germline V gene sequence: CDR1 MNHEY, CDR2 SMNVEV (reference sequence). Between the trimmed V and J ends, which lost 3 bases and 0 bases, there was a span of 8 bases. There are 14 residues in the CDR3. CDR3 coding DNA: TGTGCCAGCAGTTTTGGCAGGTACCAAGAGACCCAGTACTTC. This gives the protein CASSFGRYQETQYF.

The chain has TRBV7-6 and TRBJ2-5; D is ambiguous. From germline, CDR1 is SGHVS and CDR2 FNYEAQ. The CDR3 is 12 amino acids. V lost 1 base, J lost 3 bases, and 3 bases lay in between. The DNA of the CDR3 is TGTGCCAGCAGCTTAGGGGAAGAGACCCAGTACTTC. Protein: CASSLGEETQYF.

The chain joins TRBV5-6 to TRBJ2-3; TRBD2 matches 7 bases. This CDR3 comprises 14 residues. V was clipped by 7 bases and J by 2 bases; unmatched bases: 7. The V gene's germline CDR1 is SGHDT and CDR2 YYEEEE. The CDR3 reads CASGRGLTTDTQYF. CDR3 in DNA: TGTGCCAGCGGGCGGGGGTTAACCACAGATACGCAGTATTTT.

The chain employs TRBV6-5 and TRBJ1-6, with 7 bases lining up with TRBD1. CDR1 and CDR2 from the germline V gene are MNHEY and SVGAGI. The J segment lost 10 bases and the V segment lost 0 bases, leaving 15 bases of the junction unmatched. The CDR3 is made up of 18 amino acids. The CDR3 bases are TGTGCCAGCAGTTACTCTAAGTACCCGGGACAGCCCGTCTCACCCCTCCACTTT. Amino acids: CASSYSKYPGQPVSPLHF.

The chain links TRBV27 to TRBJ2-2; D unclear. V lost 4 bases, J lost 3 bases, and 9 bases lay in between. This CDR3 has 14 residues. CDR1 and CDR2 (germline): MNHEY, SMNVEV (reference sequence). In DNA form, the CDR3 reads TGTGCCAGCAGTTCCGGGCGTGACACCGGGGAGCTGTTTTTT. The encoded protein is CASSSGRDTGELFF.

The rearrangement links TRBV20-1 to TRBJ2-5; TRBD1 matches 7 bases. Germline CDR1 reads DFQATT; CDR2 reads SNEGSKA (reference sequence). J was trimmed by 2 bases and V by 2 bases; bases with no gene match: 5. The CDR3 loop spans 14 amino acids. Written as DNA, the CDR3 is TGCAGTGCTAGATTGACAGGGCGGCAAGAGACCCAGTACTTC. Protein: CSARLTGRQETQYF.

The chain has TRBV20-1 and TRBJ1-2; D call uncertain. Looked up from germline, CDR1 is DFQATT and CDR2 is SNEGSKA (reference sequence). The CDR3 covers 12 residues. Trimming removed 3 bases from V and 7 bases from J, with 12 bases in between. CDR3 loop: CSASPPTSGYTF. The CDR3 coding sequence is TGCAGTGCTAGCCCCCCCACGAGTGGCTACACCTTC.

The chain couples TRBV6-5 to TRBJ1-2; D might be TRBD1 (6 bases). Germline V gene sequence: CDR1 MNHEY, CDR2 SVGAGI. V was pared by 2 bases and J by 4 bases, with 20 bases between. The CDR3 runs to 17 residues. CDR3 DNA sequence: TGTGCCAGCAGTTACCGTTACGGGACACCCAGAGGCTATGGCTACACCTTC. Translation: CASSYRYGTPRGYGYTF.

The V call is TRBV30, the J call TRBJ1-6, with D perhaps matching TRBD1 (5 bases). V shed 3 bases and J shed 9 bases, with 18 bases lying between them. The germline gives CDR1 GTSNPN, CDR2 SVGIG (reference sequence). CDR3 length: 15 residues. The chain's CDR3 is CAWSHVMGGSSPLHF. DNA for the CDR3: TGTGCCTGGAGCCACGTGATGGGGGGAAGTTCACCCCTCCACTTT.

This clonotype appeared a few times. The chain employs TRBV20-1 and TRBJ1-5; 8 nucleotides line up with TRBD1. With 4 bases clipped from V and 2 bases from J, the junction kept 4 bases outside the gene matches. This CDR3 is built from 14 residues. Germline V lookup: CDR1 DFQATT, CDR2 SNEGSKA (reference sequence). The chain's CDR3 is CSAIQGARNQPQHF. In DNA, the CDR3 is TGCAGTGCTATCCAGGGGGCTCGCAATCAGCCCCAGCATTTT.

The chain combines TRBV23-1 with TRBJ2-7; D not certain. TRBV23-1 is classed as an ORF, of uncertain function. The CDR3 is 16 amino acids. V was cut by 0 bases and J by 0 bases, with 12 bases left in between. As DNA, the CDR3 is TGCGCCAGCAGTCAATCAAGACGGGCTTCCTCCTACGAGCAGTACTTC. Its translation is CASSQSRRASSYEQYF.

This clonotype was detected a few times. The chain is built from TRBV28 and TRBJ1-2; 9 positions agree with TRBD1. CDR1 MDHEN and CDR2 SYDVKM come from the germline V gene. J was trimmed by 1 base and V by 5 bases; bases with no gene match: 8. The CDR3 runs to 16 residues. CDR3 coding DNA: TGTGCCAGCAGTGCAACCGGACAGGGGATTAACTATGGCTACACCTTC. Protein: CASSATGQGINYGYTF.

This clonotype was counted a few times. This rearrangement joins TRBV6-1 to TRBJ1-5, with D possibly being TRBD1 (6 bases). Per germline, CDR1 MNHNS and CDR2 SASEGT. Trimming took 6 bases from V and 3 from J, leaving 21 bases between them. The CDR3 totals 17 residues. The CDR3 sequence: CASSTGHPERDNQPQHF. The CDR3 DNA reads TGTGCCAGCAGCACGGGACACCCCGAAAGGGACAATCAGCCCCAGCATTTT.

This chain links TRBV11-3 with TRBJ2-2; 7 nucleotides agree with TRBD1. Trimming removed 3 bases from V and 3 bases from J; junction bases left unmatched: 13. Germline V lookup: CDR1 SGHNT, CDR2 YENEEA. The CDR3 extends over 18 amino acids. In DNA, the CDR3 is TGTGCCAGCAGCTTTTCGTTGCTCGGACAGGACTACACCGGGGAGCTGTTTTTT. Translation gives CASSFSLLGQDYTGELFF.

Only a few counts were recorded for this clonotype. The chain recombines TRBV27 with TRBJ1-1; possibly TRBD1 for D (5 bases). This CDR3 is built from 16 residues. Germline values: CDR1 MNHEY, CDR2 SMNVEV (reference sequence). V lost 3 bases to trimming and J lost 5 bases, with 19 bases between them. This CDR3 reads CASSFNRPALGTEAFF. The CDR3 bases are TGTGCCAGCAGTTTCAACAGGCCGGCGTTGGGGACTGAAGCTTTCTTT.